This entry lists 21 T cell receptor beta chains sequenced from one sample in a study of vaccination and CD4 T cells after COVID-19. Treatment of the sample: roughly 10-day PBMC culture with coronavirus spike peptide pools or control peptides (ViraFEST assay). Cultured CD4+ T cell DNA was sequenced using the Oncomine TCR Beta short-read assay. TCRdb ran MiXCR on the PCR reads and lists one entry per CDR3 protein. In the table there are some 10,000 distinct CDR3 sequences, approximately 60% of which are singletons. These receptors have no identified antigens. Input material: CD4+ T cells from blood, cultured in vitro. All receptors come from a human donor who had recovered from COVID-19.

V is TRBV27 and J is TRBJ2-1, with unresolved D. Germline CDR1 MNHEY, CDR2 SMNVEV (reference sequence). The V gene lost 0 bases and the J gene lost 0 bases, with 9 bases spanning the gap. CDR3 size: 16 residues. The CDR3 sequence: CASSLSSGYSYNEQFF. CDR3 coding DNA: TGTGCCAGCAGTTTATCGTCCGGGTACTCCTACAATGAGCAGTTCTTC.

This clonotype was detected a few times. The chain uses TRBV7-3 and TRBJ2-3; a possible D gene is TRBD1 (6 bases). The CDR3 loop spans 14 amino acids. V gave up 5 bases and J gave up 4 bases, with 13 bases separating them. Germline CDR1 is SGHTA and CDR2 is FQGTGA. The CDR3 sequence is CASSPGQNPDTQYF. As DNA, the CDR3 is TGTGCCAGCAGCCCCGGACAGAACCCAGATACGCAGTATTTT.

This sequence joins TRBV24-1 and TRBJ2-7, with TRBD2 as a possible D gene (5 bases). CDR3 length equals 14 residues. Germline V CDR1 and CDR2: KGHDR, SFDVKD. V dropped 0 bases and J dropped 3 bases, with 8 bases sitting between them. The CDR3 region is CATSDLHGDYEQYF. The DNA for the CDR3 is TGTGCCACCAGTGATTTGCACGGGGACTACGAGCAGTACTTC.

This clonotype was recorded a few times. The genes are TRBV11-2 and TRBJ1-2, with D perhaps matching TRBD1 (6 bases). V was clipped by 11 bases and J by 8 bases, with 15 bases between them. Germline V CDR1 and CDR2: SGHAT, FQNNGV. This CDR3 is 11 amino acids long. Here the CDR3 DNA reads TGTGCCGTCCAGGGGATCGGCGGCTACACCTTC. Protein product: CAVQGIGGYTF.

The chain employs TRBV6-1 and TRBJ1-2; possible D gene TRBD1, 5 bases. V dropped 6 bases and J dropped 0 bases, with 11 bases sitting between them. The CDR3 loop spans 14 amino acids. Germline loops: CDR1 MNHNS, CDR2 SASEGT. CDR3 loop: CASRTTGANYGYTF. In DNA form, the CDR3 reads TGTGCCAGCAGGACGACGGGGGCTAACTATGGCTACACCTTC.

This sequence joins TRBV27 and TRBJ1-2, with D tentatively TRBD1 (6 bases). This CDR3 contains 14 residues. The V gene lost 4 bases and the J gene lost 8 bases, with 17 bases spanning the gap. From germline, CDR1 is MNHEY and CDR2 SMNVEV (reference sequence). The CDR3 spells CASSYSRGAPGYTF. CDR3 nucleotides: TGTGCCAGCAGTTACTCCCGGGGGGCGCCGGGCTACACCTTC.

By share of the sample, this clonotype is large. The rearrangement links TRBV27 to TRBJ1-1; tentatively, D is TRBD1 (6 bases). The CDR3 is 14 amino acids. The V gene's germline CDR1 is MNHEY and CDR2 SMNVEV (reference sequence). V was shortened by 1 base and J by 2 bases, with 8 bases between the two germline ends. The CDR3 sequence is CASSLFGTNTEAFF. The CDR3 nucleotides read TGTGCCAGCAGTTTATTTGGGACAAACACTGAAGCTTTCTTT.

This chain joins TRBV2 and TRBJ2-3, with unresolved D. The CDR3 is 15 amino acids. The V gene lost 10 bases and the J gene lost 4 bases, with 21 bases spanning the gap. Per germline, CDR1 SNHLY and CDR2 FYNNEI. The CDR3: CAIAFLPNGADTQYF. CDR3 DNA: TGTGCCATCGCCTTTTTACCTAATGGGGCAGATACGCAGTATTTT.

Only one count was recorded for this clonotype. The V and J genes are TRBV20-1 and TRBJ1-1, with 7 nucleotides matching TRBD1. The trim removed 0 bases at V and 1 base at J, leaving 5 bases unmatched. The CDR3 runs 15 residues. Germline assignment: CDR1 DFQATT and CDR2 SNEGSKA (reference sequence). The CDR3 region has the DNA TGCAGTGCTAGAGATCAAGGGGGCCCGAACACTGAAGCTTTCTTT. Translated, it gives CSARDQGGPNTEAFF.

This clonotype was observed a single time. The V and J genes are TRBV10-3 and TRBJ1-1; D ambiguous. The CDR3 extends over 12 amino acids. The germline CDR1 and CDR2 sequences are ENHRY and SYGVKD. Trimming stripped 0 bases from V and 11 bases from J, with 10 bases between. For the CDR3, the DNA is TGTGCCATCAGTGAGTCGAGTCAGGTTGCTTTCTTT. It specifies CAISESSQVAFF.

This clonotype was observed once. The chain has TRBV29-1 and TRBJ1-2; D might be TRBD1 (6 bases). The CDR3 contains 13 residues. Trimming took 6 bases from V and 1 from J, leaving 12 bases between them. Germline V gene data show CDR1 as SQVTM and CDR2 as ANQGSEA. CDR3 loop: CSVSDRSNYGYTF. CDR3 DNA: TGCAGCGTCTCCGACAGGAGTAACTATGGCTACACCTTC.

This clonotype was counted once. V gene TRBV5-1 combines with J gene TRBJ1-4, with D perhaps TRBD1 (5 bases). The CDR3 covers 14 residues. V lost 0 bases and J lost 8, with 11 bases in between. Germline-derived CDR1 and CDR2 are SGHRS and YFSETQ. The CDR3 bases are TGCGCCAGCAGCTTGGGTCAGGGTGGCGAAAAACTGTTTTTT. It yields the protein CASSLGQGGEKLFF.

The chain combines TRBV5-4 with TRBJ1-1, with 7 nucleotides matching TRBD1. V lost 4 bases to trimming and J lost 0 bases; unmatched junction nucleotides: 6. CDR1 is SGHNT, CDR2 YYREEE, per germline (reference sequence). The CDR3 runs 15 residues. Here the CDR3 DNA reads TGTGCCAGCAGCCAAGGGGGCCGGATGAACACTGAAGCTTTCTTT. This translates into CASSQGGRMNTEAFF.

V and J are TRBV9 and TRBJ1-1; D uncertain. Germline V gives CDR1 SGDLS, CDR2 YYNGEE. The CDR3 extends over 14 amino acids. Deletions cut 0 bases from V and 5 bases from J, with 11 bases between. CDR3 protein: CASSVGWARTEAFF. The CDR3 DNA is TGTGCCAGCAGCGTAGGGTGGGCGCGAACTGAAGCTTTCTTT.

This chain joins TRBV7-2 and TRBJ2-1; TRBD1 agrees at 7 bases. This CDR3 contains 12 residues. V shed 3 bases, J shed 10 bases, and the junction held 3 bases outside the gene matches. The germline gives CDR1 SGHTA, CDR2 FQGNSA. CDR3 loop: CASSFWDREQFF. CDR3 DNA sequence: TGTGCCAGCAGCTTTTGGGACAGAGAGCAGTTCTTC.

The chain joins TRBV2 to TRBJ1-2; no clear D gene. V lost 4 bases and J 2 bases, leaving 11 bases between the germline ends. CDR3 length: 14 residues. Germline V gene sequence: CDR1 SNHLY, CDR2 FYNNEI. The CDR3 coding sequence is TGTGCCAGCAGTGTGGTCACTAAGAACTATGGCTACACCTTC. It specifies CASSVVTKNYGYTF. Based on the CDR3 plus reference TRBV2 and TRBJ1-2, the full variable domain is EPEVTQTPSHQVTQMGQEVILRCVPISNHLYFYWYRQILGQKVEFLVSFYNNEISEKSEIFDDQFSVERPDGSNFTLKIRSTKLEDSAMYFCASSVVTKNYGYTFGSGTRLTVV.

This clonotype was counted once. The chain combines TRBV12-3 or TRBV12-4 with TRBJ2-7; tentatively, D is TRBD1 or TRBD2 (5 bases each). Trimming took 3 bases from V and 6 from J, leaving 9 bases between them. This CDR3 is 12 amino acids long. CDR3 nucleotides: TGTGCCAGCAGTTTGGGACGTGGCGAGCAGTACTTC. As protein: CASSLGRGEQYF.

The rearrangement joins TRBV19 to TRBJ1-4; maybe TRBD1 (5 bases). V lost 5 bases and J 2 bases, leaving 12 bases between the germline ends. The CDR3 is 15 residues long. Germline V gene lookup returns CDR1 LNHDA and CDR2 SQIVND (reference sequence). The CDR3 region is CASSDSVRTNEKLFF. The CDR3 DNA reads TGTGCCAGTAGTGACAGTGTGCGGACTAATGAAAAACTGTTTTTT.

This sequence joins TRBV11-2 and TRBJ2-1; the match to TRBD1 covers 10 bases. The CDR3 has 16 residues. Germline assignment: CDR1 SGHAT and CDR2 FQNNGV. V trimming: 5 bases; J trimming: 3 bases; junction bases outside the gene matches: 7. The CDR3 region is CASSRRGTGDYNEQFF. Here the CDR3 DNA reads TGTGCCAGCAGCCGCCGTGGGACAGGGGACTACAATGAGCAGTTCTTC.

This chain links TRBV10-3 with TRBJ1-2; D remains unclear. The CDR3 covers 13 residues. Germline lookup yields CDR1 ENHRY and CDR2 SYGVKD. V gave up 6 bases and J gave up 4 bases, with 12 bases separating them. The CDR3: CAISPDTVYGYTF. The CDR3 nucleotides read TGTGCCATCAGCCCAGACACCGTCTATGGCTACACCTTC.

There are a few counts of this clonotype. Written as DNA, the CDR3 is TGTGCCAGCAGTCCAATGACAGGTTCGGGGGTCTACAATGAGCAGTTCTTC. It encodes CASSPMTGSGVYNEQFF. V gene TRBV14 combines with J gene TRBJ2-1; tentatively, D is TRBD1 or TRBD2 (6 bases each). V was trimmed by 6 bases and J by 3 bases, leaving 21 bases between them. The V gene's germline CDR1 is SGHDN and CDR2 FVKESK. This CDR3 has 17 amino acids.